These 11 T cell receptor beta chains were all obtained from the same sample, sequenced in a study of T cell changes during pregnancy in multiple sclerosis. Some clones are missing from TCRdb's copy, which holds only in-frame ones; the method was immunoSEQ multiplex PCR. The sample consists of 40,000 to 45,000 clones, roughly nine tenths of them appearing once. This specimen consisted of CD4+ T cells from peripheral blood mononuclear cells, obtained in the first trimester of pregnancy. These receptors were taken from a female donor with multiple sclerosis, enrolled in a pregnancy study.

J is TRBJ2-5 and V is TRBV5-8; 7 positions match TRBD2. The V gene's germline CDR1 is SGHTS and CDR2 YDEGEE. The V segment lost 3 bases and the J segment 5 bases; nucleotides outside the gene matches: 7. CDR3 size: 14 residues. The CDR3 DNA follows: TGTGCCAGCAGCTCCGGGGCTAGCGGCGAGACCCAGTACTTC. Its protein is CASSSGASGETQYF.

The chain has TRBV12-5 and TRBJ1-2; D uncertain. Germline assignment: CDR1 LGHNT and CDR2 FRNRAP. This CDR3 region has 13 residues. V lost 3 bases to trimming and J lost 6 bases, with 11 bases between them. This chain's CDR3 is CASGFGRMDGYTF. As DNA, the CDR3 is TGTGCTAGTGGTTTCGGGAGGATGGATGGCTACACCTTC.

The J gene is TRBJ1-3, the V gene TRBV19, with a possible D match to TRBD1 (6 bases). Germline-derived CDR1 and CDR2 are LNHDA and SQIVND (reference sequence). Trimming left V 3 bases short and J 0 bases short, with 9 bases between. This CDR3 has 15 amino acids. CDR3 in DNA: TGTGCCAGTAGTATGGGCAGGGGCTCTGGAAACACCATATATTTT. Amino acid sequence: CASSMGRGSGNTIYF.

The chain combines TRBV7-9 with TRBJ1-5; 7 bases align to TRBD1. CDR1 and CDR2 (germline): SEHNR, FQNEAQ (reference sequence). The CDR3 contains 13 residues. With 6 bases clipped from V and 5 bases from J, the junction kept 4 bases outside the gene matches. The CDR3 region has the DNA TGTGCCAGCAGGACAGGGTTGGATCAGCCCCAGCATTTT. Its translation: CASRTGLDQPQHF.

This clone was recorded a few times. The CDR3 loop is CASSPGGFAGVDSYNEQFF. The CDR3 nucleotides read TGTGCCAGCAGTCCGGGGGGCTTCGCGGGGGTCGACTCCTACAATGAGCAGTTCTTC. The gene calls are TRBV2 and TRBJ2-1; D is perhaps TRBD2 (7 bases). The CDR3 loop spans 19 amino acids. V dropped 5 bases and J dropped 0 bases, with 23 bases sitting between them. Germline CDR1 and CDR2: SNHLY and FYNNEI.

A note on this clone: The junction does not match germline at one end; this may be a read error. The chain employs TRBV4-3 and TRBJ1-1, with TRBD1 as a possible D gene (5 bases). Germline loops: CDR1 LGHNA, CDR2 YSLEER. The CDR3 spans 15 residues. CDR3 in amino acids: CASSQEPRVKTEAFF. The CDR3 nucleotides are TGCGCCAGCAGCCAAGAACCCAGGGTGAAAACTGAAGCTTTCTTT.

The rearrangement links TRBV6-1 to TRBJ1-4, with D possibly being TRBD1 (6 bases). Germline loops: CDR1 MNHNS, CDR2 SASEGT. The V end was cut by 4 bases, the J end by 6 bases, with 18 bases between. The CDR3 covers 16 residues. CDR3 nucleotides: TGTGCCAGCAGTGCCGTGGGGAGCAGGGGAGATGAAAAACTGTTTTTT. Protein: CASSAVGSRGDEKLFF.

The rearrangement links TRBV5-4 to TRBJ2-7, with 16 positions matching TRBD2. The CDR3 is made up of 16 amino acids. The germline gives CDR1 SGHNT, CDR2 YYREEE (reference sequence). The J segment lost 5 bases and the V segment lost 4 bases, leaving 6 bases of the junction unmatched. CDR3 DNA sequence: TGTGCCAGCAGCAAAGCGGGACTAGCGGGAGGGAACGAGCAGTACTTC. Amino acid sequence: CASSKAGLAGGNEQYF. Combining the CDR3 with reference TRBV5-4 and TRBJ2-7 gives the whole variable domain ETGVTQSPTHLIKTRGQQVTLRCSSQSGHNTVSWYQQALGQGPQFIFQYYREEENGRGNFPPRFSGLQFPNYSSELNVNALELDDSALYLCASSKAGLAGGNEQYFGPGTRLTVT.

The sample holds one count of this clone. The V gene is TRBV7-2, the J gene TRBJ2-2, with TRBD1 identical over 7 bases. The V and J ends lost 4 bases and 6 bases, in that order; junction bases with no gene match: 2. The germline V gene has CDR1 SGHTA and CDR2 FQGNSA. The length of the CDR3 is 13 residues. The CDR3 protein is CASSSQGAGELFF. CDR3 nucleotides: TGTGCCAGCAGCTCCCAGGGGGCCGGGGAGCTGTTTTTT.

The V call is TRBV18, the J call TRBJ2-7; 9 bases map to TRBD2. This CDR3 is 16 amino acids long. The germline V gene encodes CDR1 KGHSH and CDR2 LQKENI. J was trimmed by 4 bases and V by 2 bases; bases with no gene match: 9. CDR3 in DNA: TGTGCCAGCTCACCAGGGACTAGCCTCATGGGGTACGAGCAGTACTTC. Amino acid sequence: CASSPGTSLMGYEQYF.

The J gene is TRBJ2-1, the V gene TRBV5-1, with 9 bases matching TRBD1. V lost 4 bases and J lost 7; bases outside the gene matches: 12. Germline lookup yields CDR1 SGHRS and CDR2 YFSETQ. The CDR3 extends over 16 amino acids. This CDR3 reads CASSGTGTGLSNEQFF. In DNA form, the CDR3 reads TGCGCCAGCAGCGGAACCGGGACAGGGTTAAGTAATGAGCAGTTCTTC.